The clone carrying this T cell receptor (beta chain) was recorded at least ten times. What it binds is not known. The library was built from about 400 ng RNA with molecular barcoded adaptors for alpha/delta and beta/gamma chains. TCRdb reprocessed the reads via MiXCR and lists one record per CDR3 protein. This table has around 31,000 distinct CDR3 sequences, roughly 18% appearing once. The CDR3 is 13 residues long. Unmatched junction bases numbered 0, after V lost 4 bases and J lost 2 bases. Per the germline V gene, CDR1 is SQVTM and CDR2 is ANQGSEA. The sample comes from a study of read filtering for tumor transcriptome and immune sequencing. Points from the study as a whole: RNA-seq captured clonotypes less deeply and reliably than IR-seq.

The chain couples TRBV29-1 to TRBJ2-1, with 9 bases aligning to TRBD1. This TCR was sampled from a donor aged 40 or over with multiple myeloma. Material: a population of CD138-negative cells sorted from bone marrow. The DNA of the CDR3 is TGCAGCGTTGGGGACAGGGCCTACAATGAGCAGTTCTTC. Its protein is CSVGDRAYNEQFF.